The T cell receptor beta chain described here comes from a study of blood T cell repertoires in COVID-19. The CDR3 has 18 amino acids. Germline V gene sequence: CDR1 LNHDA, CDR2 SQIVND (reference sequence). V lost 4 bases, J lost 0 bases, and 19 bases lay in between. Original processing notes: By means of reference gene primer amplification, nucleated cell counts were estimated. Assay: immunoSEQ multiplex PCR; the TCRdb copy retains only in-frame clones and omits some. V, J and clone size are those of that table, while D and trimming were read from the DNA. The sample gives 50,000 to 55,000 clones, about 82% of which show up once; under 30% is in the top ten.

Material for sequencing was peripheral blood. V is TRBV19 and J is TRBJ1-5; TRBD1 might be the D (5 bases). The receptor was derived from an elderly woman with acute or convalescent COVID-19. The chain's CDR3 is CASSRPGGDVFSNQPQHF. The CDR3 DNA follows: TGTGCCAGTAGTAGACCGGGGGGGGATGTATTTAGCAATCAGCCCCAGCATTTT.